The sequence of this T cell receptor (beta chain) was determined in a study of T cell repertoires in cytomegalovirus infection. Overall study context: Peptides in the study included HLA-C-restricted and HLA-B-restricted CMV epitopes. General study results and limits: Ex vivo, HLA-C-restricted CMV-specific TCR beta clonotypes prevailed over the rest of the response. Frequencies of public TCR beta families were cumulated, and this identified carriers of CMV plus the relevant HLA.

TCRdb reanalysed the reads using MiXCR and keeps one entry per CDR3 protein. Here the sample spans a few hundred thousand distinct CDR3 sequences, around two fifths being singletons. V gave up 5 bases and J gave up 11 bases; unmatched junction bases: 15. There are 16 residues in the CDR3. From germline, CDR1 is SGHTA and CDR2 FQGNSA. Regarding this clonotype: Its antigen remains unidentified.

The receptor was derived from a human donor in good health (CMV status not recorded). Some clones in this sample may be carry-over from other donors' samples. This specimen was cultured PBMCs, taken from culture after CMV antigen stimulation. This chain links TRBV7-2 with TRBJ1-6; TRBD1 matches at 7 bases. CDR3 sequence reads: CASSPGPRDRITPLHF. For the CDR3, the DNA is TGTGCCAGCAGCCCCGGGCCCAGGGACAGAATTACACCCCTCCACTTT.